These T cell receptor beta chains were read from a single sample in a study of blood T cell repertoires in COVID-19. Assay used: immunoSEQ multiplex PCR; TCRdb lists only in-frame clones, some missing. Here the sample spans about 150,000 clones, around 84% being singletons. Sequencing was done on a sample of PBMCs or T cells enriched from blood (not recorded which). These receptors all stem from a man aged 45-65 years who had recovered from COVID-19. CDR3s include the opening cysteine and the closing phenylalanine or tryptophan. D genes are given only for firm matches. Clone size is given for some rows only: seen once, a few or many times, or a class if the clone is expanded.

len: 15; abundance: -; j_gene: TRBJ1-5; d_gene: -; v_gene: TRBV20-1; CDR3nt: TGCAGTGCTAGTGTCTCTTCTGATAGCAATCAGTCCCAGCATTTT; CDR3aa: CSASVSSDSNQSQHF
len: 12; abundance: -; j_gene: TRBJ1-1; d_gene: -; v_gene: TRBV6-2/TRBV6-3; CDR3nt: TGTGCCAGCCGTTTGTATAACACTGAAGCTTTCTTT; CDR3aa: CASRLYNTEAFF
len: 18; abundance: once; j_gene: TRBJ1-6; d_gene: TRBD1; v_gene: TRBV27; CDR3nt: TGTGCCAGCAGTCCCGGGGGACAGGCGAGCTCCTATAATTCACCCCTCCACTTT; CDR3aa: CASSPGGQASSYNSPLHF
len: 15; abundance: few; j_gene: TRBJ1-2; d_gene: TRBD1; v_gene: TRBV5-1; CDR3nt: TGCGCCAGCAGCACCCAACCTCAGGGGGCGATAGGCTACACCTTC; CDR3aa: CASSTQPQGAIGYTF
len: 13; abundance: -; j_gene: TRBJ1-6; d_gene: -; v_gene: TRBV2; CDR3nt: TGTGCCAGCAAGGACATAAATAATTCACCCCTCCACTTT; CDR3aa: CASKDINNSPLHF
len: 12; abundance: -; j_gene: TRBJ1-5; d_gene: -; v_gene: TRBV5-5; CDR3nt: TGTGCCAGCAGCTTTTCGGACAGTCCCCAGCATTTT; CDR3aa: CASSFSDSPQHF
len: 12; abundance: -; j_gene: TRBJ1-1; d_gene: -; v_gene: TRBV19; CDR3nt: TGTGCCAGTAGGGGCAGGAACACTGAAGCTTTCTTT; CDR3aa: CASRGRNTEAFF
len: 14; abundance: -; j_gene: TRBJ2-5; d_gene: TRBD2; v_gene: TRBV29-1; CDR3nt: TGCAGCGTTGGAGGGGCTAGCGGGGCAGAGACCCAGTACTTC; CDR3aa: CSVGGASGAETQYF
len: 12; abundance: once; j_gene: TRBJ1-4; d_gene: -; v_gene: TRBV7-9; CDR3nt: TGTGCCAGCAGCCCAGGGTTAGAAAAACTGTTTTTT; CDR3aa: CASSPGLEKLFF
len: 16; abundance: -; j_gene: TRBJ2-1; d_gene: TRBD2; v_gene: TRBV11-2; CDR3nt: TGTGCCAGCAGCTTCGTTACCAGCGGGGGTATAAATGAGCAGTTCTTC; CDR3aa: CASSFVTSGGINEQFF
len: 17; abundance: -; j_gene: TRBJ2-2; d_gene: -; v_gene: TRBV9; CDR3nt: TGTGCCAGCAGCCCAGAGCAGGGGTTTAGGTTCACCGGGGAGCTGTTTTTT; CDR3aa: CASSPEQGFRFTGELFF
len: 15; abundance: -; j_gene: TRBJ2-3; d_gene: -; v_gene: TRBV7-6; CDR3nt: TGTGCCAGCAGCTTAGGAGGTTGGGGCACAGATACGCAGTATTTT; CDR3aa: CASSLGGWGTDTQYF
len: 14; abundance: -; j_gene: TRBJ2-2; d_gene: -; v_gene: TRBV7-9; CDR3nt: TGTGCCAGCGCTCAAGGTCCCGGGACCGGGGAGCTGTTTTTT; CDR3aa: CASAQGPGTGELFF
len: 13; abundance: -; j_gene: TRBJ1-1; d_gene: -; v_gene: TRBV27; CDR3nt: TGTGCCAGCAGTCCCCGGGGGGCCCTAGAAGCTTTCTTT; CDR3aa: CASSPRGALEAFF
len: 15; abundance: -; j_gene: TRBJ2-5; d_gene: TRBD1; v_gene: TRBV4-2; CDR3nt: TGTGCCAGCAGCCAAGATCGGACAGGCCAAGAGACCCAGTACTTC; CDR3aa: CASSQDRTGQETQYF
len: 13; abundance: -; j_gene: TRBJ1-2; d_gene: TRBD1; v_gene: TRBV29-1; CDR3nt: TGCAGCGTTGGGGGCAGGGGGAACTATGGCTACACCTTC; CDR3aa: CSVGGRGNYGYTF
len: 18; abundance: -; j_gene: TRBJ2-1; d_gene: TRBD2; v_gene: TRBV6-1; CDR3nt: TGTGCCAGCAGTGCATCCTATTCCGGGACTAGGTCCTACAATGAGCAGTTCTTC; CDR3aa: CASSASYSGTRSYNEQFF
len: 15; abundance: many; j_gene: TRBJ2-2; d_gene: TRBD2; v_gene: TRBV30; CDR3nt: TGTGCCTGGAGTGTACTAGCGGGGGGGCCCGGGGAGCTGTTTTTT; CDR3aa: CAWSVLAGGPGELFF
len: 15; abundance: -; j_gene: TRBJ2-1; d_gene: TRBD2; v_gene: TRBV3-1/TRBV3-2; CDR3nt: TGTGCCAGCAGCCAAGAGGGACTAGCTAGCGATGAGCAGTTCTTC; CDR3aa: CASSQEGLASDEQFF
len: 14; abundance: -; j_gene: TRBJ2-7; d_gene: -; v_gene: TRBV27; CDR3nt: TGTGCCAGCAGTTCAGGCCTGGGGGCTTTGGAGCAGTACTTC; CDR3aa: CASSSGLGALEQYF
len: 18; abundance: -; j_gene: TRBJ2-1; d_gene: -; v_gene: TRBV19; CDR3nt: TGTGCCAGTAGTGGACCGGGACTCCGAACAAGCTCCTACAATGAGCAGTTCTTC; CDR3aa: CASSGPGLRTSSYNEQFF
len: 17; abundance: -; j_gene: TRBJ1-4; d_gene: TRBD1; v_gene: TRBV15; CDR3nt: TGTGCCACCAGCAGAGGCACCGGGACAGGGTATCGGGAAAAACTGTTTTTT; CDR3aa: CATSRGTGTGYREKLFF